Following are 17 T cell receptor beta chains from one sample sequenced in a study of blood T cell repertoires in COVID-19. The data were produced by immunoSEQ multiplex PCR, yet TCRdb's version contains in-frame clones alone and is incomplete. Altogether 300,000 to 350,000 clones are present, 91% being singletons, with the ten largest covering roughly 3.3%. The sample was peripheral blood. The receptors here all came from a woman aged 18-35 years who had recovered from COVID-19.

The gene calls are TRBV5-5 and TRBJ2-1, with D maybe TRBD1 (5 bases). Germline V CDR1 and CDR2: SGHKS, YYEKEE (reference sequence). V lost 4 bases and J 0 bases, leaving 8 bases between the germline ends. CDR3 length equals 14 residues. CDR3 amino acids: CASSQGVSYNEQFF. The CDR3 region has the DNA TGTGCCAGCAGCCAAGGGGTCTCCTACAATGAGCAGTTCTTC.

The rearrangement uses TRBV18 and TRBJ1-4; D is ambiguous. Trimming cost V 3 bases and J 0 bases, with 8 bases left between them. There are 15 residues in the CDR3. Germline CDR1 KGHSH, CDR2 LQKENI. The CDR3: CASSPLAATNEKLFF. The CDR3 bases are TGTGCCAGCTCACCCCTGGCTGCAACTAATGAAAAACTGTTTTTT.

V is TRBV25-1 and J is TRBJ2-7; TRBD1 matches 7 bases. Trimming cost V 3 bases and J 4 bases; bases outside gene matches: 3. This CDR3 contains 13 residues. CDR1 and CDR2 from the germline V gene are MGHDK and SYGVNS. The CDR3 nucleotides are TGTGCCAGCAGTGAGACAGGGACGTACGAGCAGTACGTC. Protein sequence: CASSETGTYEQYV.

V and J are TRBV6-2 or TRBV6-3 and TRBJ2-7; D might be TRBD1 (6 bases). Germline assignment: CDR1 MNHEY and CDR2 SVGEGT. The ends were cut back, 5 bases at V and 5 bases at J, with 16 bases in the middle. The CDR3 has 14 amino acids. The CDR3 is CASSVLQGAHEQYV. CDR3 sequence (DNA): TGTGCCAGCAGTGTCCTACAGGGCGCCCACGAGCAGTACGTC.

This chain links TRBV11-2 with TRBJ1-3; tentative D call: TRBD1 (5 bases). This CDR3 is 17 amino acids long. Germline loops: CDR1 SGHAT, CDR2 FQNNGV. The germline V and J ends were trimmed by 3 bases and 4 bases, with 19 bases remaining between them. The CDR3 DNA follows: TGTGCCAGCAGCTTTTCTTGGGAGGGGCTGAGAGGAAACACCATATATTTT. Amino acid sequence: CASSFSWEGLRGNTIYF.

The V call is TRBV24-1, the J call TRBJ1-2, with 9 bases identical to TRBD1. The CDR3 spans 18 residues. Germline lookup yields CDR1 KGHDR and CDR2 SFDVKD. V lost 3 bases to trimming and J lost 0 bases; unmatched junction nucleotides: 10. CDR3 DNA: TGTGCCACCAGTGATGGTATGGACAGGGGACTCGCTAACTATGGCTACACCTTC. As protein: CATSDGMDRGLANYGYTF.

This rearrangement joins TRBV7-7 to TRBJ2-7, with TRBD1 identical over 9 bases. Germline-derived CDR1 and CDR2 are SSHAT and FNYEAQ (reference sequence). This CDR3 region has 15 residues. V trimming: 5 bases; J trimming: 4 bases; junction bases outside the gene matches: 9. The CDR3 DNA follows: TGTGCCAGCAGCATACCGGGACAGGGTCAATACGAGCAGTACGTC. As protein: CASSIPGQGQYEQYV.

The chain employs TRBV5-6 and TRBJ2-7; D is uncertain. The CDR3 loop spans 14 amino acids. V dropped 6 bases and J dropped 1 base, with 14 bases sitting between them. CDR1 SGHDT and CDR2 YYEEEE come from the germline V gene. The CDR3 here is CASTPSGRSYEQYV. In DNA, the CDR3 is TGTGCCAGCACCCCCTCTGGGCGTTCCTACGAGCAGTACGTC.

The V gene is TRBV5-5, the J gene TRBJ2-3; the match to TRBD2 covers 9 bases. Germline V CDR1 and CDR2: SGHKS, YYEKEE (reference sequence). Germline trimming cut 5 bases from V and 4 bases from J; bases unmatched to any gene: 11. This CDR3 comprises 16 residues. Here the CDR3 DNA reads TGTGCCAGCAGGGGCAGTTTGGTAGCGGGAGCAGATACGCAGTATTTT. This gives the protein CASRGSLVAGADTQYF.

This clone is a singleton in its sample. V and J are TRBV7-2 and TRBJ1-2; D gene unclear. Per the germline V gene, CDR1 is SGHTA and CDR2 is FQGNSA. V shed 5 bases and J shed 3 bases, with 16 bases lying between them. This CDR3 region has 15 residues. This CDR3 is CASSPSIGSDYGYTF. The CDR3 nucleotides read TGTGCCAGCAGCCCCTCCATCGGGTCAGACTATGGCTACACCTTC.

This clone was picked up one time. The CDR3 DNA follows: TGTGCCAGCAGTACTCCGCTAGCGGGCCCCACAGATACGCAGTATTTT. Encoded protein: CASSTPLAGPTDTQYF. The chain links TRBV6-6 to TRBJ2-3; 8 bases line up with TRBD2. CDR3 length: 16 residues. V lost 5 bases to trimming and J lost 2 bases; unmatched junction nucleotides: 9. Germline V lookup: CDR1 MNHNY, CDR2 SVGAGI (reference sequence).

This chain joins TRBV4-3 and TRBJ2-3; D uncertain. Germline V gene data show CDR1 as LGHNA and CDR2 as YSLEER. This CDR3 is built from 12 residues. Deletions cut 4 bases from V and 8 bases from J, with 10 bases between. Here the CDR3 DNA reads TGCGCCAGCAGCCTATACCCGGGTACGCAGTATTTT. Its translation is CASSLYPGTQYF.

This chain connects TRBV30 to TRBJ2-1, with D maybe TRBD2 (5 bases). Trimming took off 6 bases at V and 4 bases at J, with 7 bases between the two ends. CDR3 length: 11 residues. Germline CDR1 GTSNPN, CDR2 SVGIG (reference sequence). The CDR3 is CACPGYNEQFF. In nucleotides, the CDR3 is TGTGCCTGTCCGGGGTACAATGAGCAGTTCTTC.

This clone was observed a single time. The V gene is TRBV5-1, the J gene TRBJ2-1; 11 bases map to TRBD2. Germline CDR1 is SGHRS and CDR2 is YFSETQ. This CDR3 region has 20 residues. Losses at the gene ends were 4 bases for V and 0 bases for J; bases not matched to a gene: 15. In DNA, the CDR3 is TGCGCCAGCAGCGCGACAACCGGGACTAGCGGCCTCTCCTCCTACAATGAGCAGTTCTTC. This sequence encodes CASSATTGTSGLSSYNEQFF. The variable domain in full, completed from reference TRBV5-1 and TRBJ2-1, reads KAGVTQTPRYLIKTRGQQVTLSCSPISGHRSVSWYQQTPGQGLQFLFEYFSETQRNKGNFPGRFSGRQFSNSRSEMNVSTLELGDSALYLCASSATTGTSGLSSYNEQFFGPGTRLTVL.

This chain joins TRBV6-2 or TRBV6-3 and TRBJ2-5, with 8 bases matching TRBD2. The CDR3 is 15 residues long. The V gene end was trimmed by 2 bases and the J gene end by 5 bases; junction bases not matched to a gene: 7. Germline V CDR1 and CDR2: MNHEY, SVGEGT. DNA for the CDR3: TGTGCCAGCAGTTACCCGGGACTAGGATTTGAGACCCAGTACTTC. Its translation is CASSYPGLGFETQYF.

V usage is TRBV10-3 and J usage is TRBJ2-1; TRBD1 might be the D (6 bases). V was trimmed by 6 bases and J by 9 bases, leaving 21 bases between them. Germline V CDR1 and CDR2: ENHRY, SYGVKD. The CDR3 sequence is 15 residues long. The CDR3 DNA reads as TGTGCCATCAGCCCGGACAGCCCCGTGTTCAGTGAGCAGTTCTTC. It specifies CAISPDSPVFSEQFF.

The chain combines TRBV27 with TRBJ2-5; 7 nucleotides align to TRBD1. Unmatched junction bases numbered 2, after V lost 5 bases and J lost 5 bases. Germline V CDR1 and CDR2: MNHEY, SMNVEV (reference sequence). The CDR3 runs 12 residues. DNA of the CDR3: TGTGCCAGCAGTACACAGGGGGAGACCCAGTACTTC. Residues: CASSTQGETQYF.